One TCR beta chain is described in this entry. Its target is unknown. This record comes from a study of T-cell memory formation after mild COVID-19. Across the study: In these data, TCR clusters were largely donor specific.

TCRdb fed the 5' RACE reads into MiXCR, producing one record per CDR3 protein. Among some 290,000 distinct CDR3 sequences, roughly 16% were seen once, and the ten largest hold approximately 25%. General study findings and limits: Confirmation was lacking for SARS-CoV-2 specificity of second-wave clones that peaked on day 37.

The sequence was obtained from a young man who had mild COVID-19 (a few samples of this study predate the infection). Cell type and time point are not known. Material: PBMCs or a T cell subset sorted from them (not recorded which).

CDR3 amino acids: CSVRGTSLITDTQYF. CDR3 bases: TGCAGCGTCAGGGGGACTAGTCTAATCACAGATACGCAGTATTTT. The chain employs TRBV29-1 and TRBJ2-3; TRBD2 is a possible D gene (8 bases). This CDR3 comprises 15 residues. Trimming took 6 bases from V and 2 from J, leaving 18 bases between them. Germline values: CDR1 SQVTM, CDR2 ANQGSEA.